The 5 T cell receptor beta chains below come from one sample, sequenced in a study of blood T cell repertoires in COVID-19 (TCRdb year 2020). Library prep was done by the immunoSEQ multiplex PCR assay. TCRdb stores this immuneACCESS table with in-frame sequences only. Part of the clones is absent; in the studies checked, under half of the shortfall reflects unresolved V genes, and no reason is known for the rest. This sample is represented by 150,000 to 200,000 clones; approximately 86% of them were singletons. About 6.5% of the sample belongs to the ten largest clones. The sequenced sample was peripheral blood. The receptors were gathered from a woman older than 75 in a cohort sampled during active or convalescent COVID-19.

This clone was detected many times. The chain joins TRBV21-1 to TRBJ1-5. TRBV21-1 is a documented pseudogene. The CDR3 is 14 residues long. The CDR3 region is CASSREKLNQPQHF. The CDR3 DNA follows: TGTGCCAGCAGCCGGGAGAAGCTCAATCAGCCCCAGCATTTT.

The rearrangement links TRBV10-2 to TRBJ2-1; 9 bases fit TRBD2. The ends lost 9 bases at V and 0 bases at J; junction bases unmatched: 12. The CDR3 runs to 17 residues. CDR1 and CDR2 from the germline V gene are WSHSY and SAAADI. The CDR3 protein is CASLAGLSGGSYNEQFF. CDR3 coding DNA: TGCGCCAGTCTTGCGGGCCTTAGCGGGGGCTCCTACAATGAGCAGTTCTTC.

CDR3 bases: TGCGCCAGCAGCCAAGATTTTTCAGGGGGAGATGGCAATCAGCCCCAGCATTTT. This translates into CASSQDFSGGDGNQPQHF. J is TRBJ1-5 and V is TRBV4-3; 7 positions agree with TRBD1. The CDR3 covers 18 residues. Germline trimming cut 0 bases from V and 2 bases from J; bases unmatched to any gene: 10. Germline CDR1 is LGHNA and CDR2 is YSLEER.

The J gene is TRBJ2-3, the V gene TRBV2, with 9 bases identical to TRBD2. Germline CDR1 reads SNHLY; CDR2 reads FYNNEI. With 8 bases clipped from V and 5 bases from J, the junction kept 17 bases outside the gene matches. The CDR3 contains 17 residues. The CDR3: CASPPVVSGGPIDTQYF. The CDR3 DNA reads TGTGCCAGCCCTCCCGTGGTCAGCGGGGGGCCGATAGATACGCAGTATTTT.

V is TRBV15 and J is TRBJ2-7, with 7 positions matching TRBD1. Germline values: CDR1 LNHNV, CDR2 YYDKDF (reference sequence). CDR3 length: 20 amino acids. Trimming cost V 2 bases and J 4 bases; bases outside gene matches: 23. The CDR3 DNA follows: TGTGCCACCAGCAGAAGTTTCTCGTCTATCGGGACCGGGACAGATTACGAGCAGTACTTC. It is translated as CATSRSFSSIGTGTDYEQYF.